This T cell receptor (beta chain) appears in the sequencing data of a study of blood T cell repertoires in COVID-19. Study-level information: Spain, Italy and the United States supplied samples that represented acute and convalescent COVID-19. PBMCs, B-cell-depleted T cells, or T cells were the source of the cDNA or gDNA that made up the material.

Original processing methods: Amplification of reference gene primers provided the estimated nucleated cell counts. Profiling relied on immunoSEQ multiplex PCR, and the TCRdb table lists in-frame clones only, not all of them. V, J and clone size are those of that table, while D and trimming were read from the DNA. Of about 170,000 clones detected, over 75% appear once; the ten largest clones hold 1% to 1.5%. Input material: peripheral blood. This receptor was obtained from a man between 60 and 75 years old who had recovered from COVID-19.

This CDR3 is CASSRTSNQPQHF. As DNA, the CDR3 is TGTGCCAGCAGCCGAACCAGTAATCAGCCCCAGCATTTT. The genes are TRBV14 and TRBJ1-5, with no clear D. Trimming took off 4 bases at V and 4 bases at J, with 8 bases between the two ends. The CDR3 spans 13 residues. Germline V gives CDR1 SGHDN, CDR2 FVKESK.